A single sample is the source of the 2 T cell receptor beta chains below, sequenced in a study of OX40 agonist ivuxolimab in advanced cancers. Assay: immunoSEQ multiplex PCR; the TCRdb copy retains only in-frame clones and omits some. Of 55,000 to 65,000 clones listed, 84% are singletons. Sequencing used CD4+ or CD8+ T cells sorted from blood, obtained in a trial of the OX40 agonist ivuxolimab. The receptors here all came from an adult with an advanced solid tumor such as melanoma, head and neck, liver or kidney cancer.

The CDR3 DNA follows: TGTGCCAGCAGCACGCCGGGACTCCTGACAGATACGCAGTATTTT. It codes for CASSTPGLLTDTQYF. This sequence joins TRBV5-8 and TRBJ2-3, with D tentatively TRBD2 (6 bases). Germline CDR1 SGHTS, CDR2 YDEGEE. The CDR3 has 15 amino acids. V was clipped by 4 bases and J by 3 bases, with 15 bases between them.

This sequence joins TRBV25-1 and TRBJ1-4, with D possibly TRBD1 on 5 matching bases. The CDR3 is 16 residues long. Germline V lookup: CDR1 MGHDK, CDR2 SYGVNS. V was clipped by 3 bases and J by 4 bases, with 15 bases between them. CDR3 in amino acids: CASSDSYLGLNEKLFF. CDR3 DNA sequence: TGTGCCAGCAGTGACAGTTACTTGGGGCTTAATGAAAAACTGTTTTTT. Based on the CDR3 plus reference TRBV25-1 and TRBJ1-4, the full variable domain is EADIYQTPRYLVIGTGKKITLECSQTMGHDKMYWYQQDPGMELHLIHYSYGVNSTEKGDLSSESTVSRIRTEHFPLTLESARPSHTSQYLCASSDSYLGLNEKLFFGSGTQLSVL.